The next 15 T cell receptor beta chains were all read from a single sample in a study of blood T cell repertoires in COVID-19. TCRdb's copy holds only in-frame clones and misses some; the assay was immunoSEQ multiplex PCR. The sample yields some 260,000 clones, about 87% seen once. The source material was peripheral blood. The receptors stem from an older woman with COVID-19, enrolled during active disease.

This chain links TRBV2 with TRBJ2-1; the match to TRBD2 covers 13 bases. This CDR3 is 16 amino acids long. The V gene end was trimmed by 4 bases and the J gene end by 6 bases; junction bases not matched to a gene: 6. Germline assignment: CDR1 SNHLY and CDR2 FYNNEI. CDR3 nucleotides: TGTGCCAGCAGTGGGGGGACTAGCGGGAAGTTCAATGAGCAGTTCTTC. Amino acid sequence: CASSGGTSGKFNEQFF.

The V gene is TRBV30, the J gene TRBJ1-1, with D tentatively TRBD1 (5 bases). The CDR3 loop spans 12 amino acids. Germline CDR1 GTSNPN, CDR2 SVGIG (reference sequence). Deletions cut 3 bases from V and 5 bases from J, with 10 bases between. The CDR3 DNA reads TGTGCCTGGAGACAGGAGGGAACTGAAGCTTTCTTT. This codes for CAWRQEGTEAFF.

To note about this clone: The junction and the germline gene differ at one end; a read error may be behind it. The chain is built from TRBV19 and TRBJ2-5; 14 nucleotides match TRBD2. The CDR3 covers 14 residues. Germline V gene sequence: CDR1 LNHDA, CDR2 SQIVND (reference sequence). CDR3 protein: CATSPGTSGSAPYF. The CDR3 DNA reads TGTGCCACTAGTCCCGGGACTAGCGGGAGCGCTCCGTACTTC.

This clone was recorded once. The genes are TRBV27 and TRBJ2-1, with a possible D match to TRBD2 (6 bases). In germline, CDR1 is MNHEY, CDR2 SMNVEV (reference sequence). The V end was cut by 1 base, the J end by 4 bases, with 11 bases between. The CDR3 has 15 amino acids. The CDR3 DNA is TGTGCCAGCAGTTTATTCCCTAGCGCTTACAATGAGCAGTTCTTC. This encodes CASSLFPSAYNEQFF.

The rearrangement links TRBV7-3 to TRBJ2-1; TRBD2 is a possible D gene (5 bases). This CDR3 has 15 amino acids. Germline V gives CDR1 SGHTA, CDR2 FQGTGA. With 2 bases removed from V and 6 bases from J, the gap between germline ends came to 14 bases. The CDR3 DNA is TGTGCCAGCAGCTTATATGGCTCGGGGTCCAATGAGCAGTTCTTC. Translation gives CASSLYGSGSNEQFF. The variable domain in full, with the rest retrieved from reference TRBV7-3 and TRBJ2-1, is GAGVSQTPSNKVTEKGKYVELRCDPISGHTALYWYRQSLGQGPEFLIYFQGTGAADDSGLPNDRFFAVRPEGSVSTLKIQRTERGDSAVYLCASSLYGSGSNEQFFGPGTRLTVL.

This chain connects TRBV12-3 or TRBV12-4 to TRBJ2-1; D uncertain. This CDR3 spans 11 amino acids. The ends were cut back, 3 bases at V and 10 bases at J, with 7 bases in the middle. The CDR3 nucleotides read TGTGCCAGCAGTTTTAGTGTCGAGCAGTTCTTC. It is translated as CASSFSVEQFF.

CDR3 region: CASTLPGGPEAFF. CDR3 coding DNA: TGTGCCAGCACCCTGCCCGGGGGGCCTGAAGCTTTCTTT. The V call is TRBV28, the J call TRBJ1-1; maybe TRBD1 (6 bases). V gave up 7 bases and J gave up 6 bases, with 15 bases separating them. The CDR3 is 13 residues long. The germline V gene encodes CDR1 MDHEN and CDR2 SYDVKM.

The V call is TRBV5-1, the J call TRBJ2-3, with 8 positions matching TRBD2. The CDR3 is 16 residues long. CDR1 and CDR2 (germline): SGHRS, YFSETQ. Trimming took 2 bases from V and 4 from J; bases not matched to a gene: 9. The CDR3 DNA is TGCGCCAGCAGCTTTAGGCCGGCGGGAGGATCAGATACGCAGTATTTT. Translation gives CASSFRPAGGSDTQYF. The complete variable domain, with remaining parts taken from reference TRBV5-1 and TRBJ2-3, reads KAGVTQTPRYLIKTRGQQVTLSCSPISGHRSVSWYQQTPGQGLQFLFEYFSETQRNKGNFPGRFSGRQFSNSRSEMNVSTLELGDSALYLCASSFRPAGGSDTQYFGPGTRLTVL.

V usage is TRBV21-1 and J usage is TRBJ1-2; the table's TRBD1 call for D was not verified on the DNA. TRBV21-1 is a documented pseudogene. The CDR3 consists of 16 residues. The CDR3 region is CASSKAAGLTNYGYTF. CDR3 sequence (DNA): TGTGCCAGCAGCAAAGCCGCAGGGTTGACTAACTATGGCTACACCTTC.

This chain links TRBV7-2 with TRBJ1-4; 9 positions match TRBD1. This CDR3 contains 17 residues. The junction had 14 bases not matched to a gene; V was cut back by 5 bases and J by 7 bases. Per the germline V gene, CDR1 is SGHTA and CDR2 is FQGNSA. The DNA for the CDR3 is TGTGCCAGCAGCCCGGACAGGGGCTCCCATCGGGGTGAAAAACTGTTTTTT. Its protein is CASSPDRGSHRGEKLFF.

By frequency in the sample, this clone is medium-sized. J is TRBJ2-7 and V is TRBV3-1 (or the pseudogene TRBV3-2), with 12 bases that match TRBD2. After removal of 7 bases from V and 7 bases from J, the junction contained 8 bases not matched to a gene. The germline V gene encodes CDR1 LGHDT and CDR2 YNNKEL (reference sequence). The CDR3 totals 14 residues. CDR3 bases: TGTGCCAGCAACACTAGCGGGAGGACTGGGGAGCAGTACTTC. Residues: CASNTSGRTGEQYF.

This clone was seen just once. The chain is built from TRBV28 and TRBJ2-2; 8 positions agree with TRBD1. The V and J ends lost 6 bases and 2 bases, in that order; junction bases with no gene match: 8. From germline, CDR1 is MDHEN and CDR2 SYDVKM. The CDR3 contains 16 residues. The DNA of the CDR3 is TGTGCCAGCAGCCACGGACAGGGACCCAACACCGGGGAGCTGTTTTTT. It translates to CASSHGQGPNTGELFF.

V usage is TRBV3-1 (or the pseudogene TRBV3-2) and J usage is TRBJ2-7; D gene uncertain. CDR1 LGHDT and CDR2 YNNKEL come from the germline V gene (reference sequence). Trimming left V 0 bases short and J 1 base short, with 7 bases between. The length of the CDR3 is 14 residues. CDR3 sequence (DNA): TGTGCCAGCAGCCAAGACTTTGTTTCCTACGAGCAGTACTTC. Residues: CASSQDFVSYEQYF.

This clone was detected only once. Compared with germline, one end of the junction differs, possibly owing to a read error. The identical CDR3 is also encoded by other nucleotide sequences in the sample. The V and J genes are TRBV11-1 and TRBJ2-7; tentative D call: TRBD1 (6 bases). The CDR3 length is 15 residues. CDR1 and CDR2 from the germline V gene are SGHAT and FQDESV (reference sequence). The CDR3 DNA sequence: TGTGCCAGCAGCCAAAACAGGGCCCCGCAGGGAGAGCAGTATTTC. This codes for CASSQNRAPQGEQYF. The full variable domain, completed using reference TRBV11-1 and TRBJ2-7, is EAEVAQSPRYKITEKSQAVAFWCDPISGHATLYWYRQILGQGPELLVQFQDESVVDDSQLPKDRFSAERLKGVDSTLKIQPAELGDSAMYLCASSQNRAPQGEQYFGPGTRLTVT.

The sample holds a few counts of this clone. This same CDR3 is encoded by further DNA sequences in the sample. V usage is TRBV7-2 and J usage is TRBJ2-7; TRBD2 aligns across 9 bases. This CDR3 contains 15 residues. J lost 0 bases, V lost 0 bases, and 0 bases had no gene match. Germline CDR1 is SGHTA and CDR2 is FQGNSA. This CDR3 is CASSLASGSSYEQYF. The CDR3 coding sequence is TGTGCCAGCAGCTTAGCTAGCGGGAGCTCCTACGAGCAGTACTTC.